The subject of this entry is one T cell receptor (beta chain). With 0 bases removed from V and 4 bases from J, the gap between germline ends came to 6 bases. The CDR3 has 13 amino acids. The germline V gene has CDR1 SGHNT and CDR2 YENEEA. This entry comes from a study of blood T cell repertoires in COVID-19. Assay: immunoSEQ multiplex PCR; the TCRdb copy retains only in-frame clones and omits some. The sample lists roughly 63,000 clones, about 90% occurring once. This TCR was sampled from a man aged 60 to 69 with acute or convalescent COVID-19. The J gene is TRBJ1-1, the V gene TRBV11-3; D is unresolved. The specimen sequenced was peripheral blood. CDR3 nucleotides: TGTGCCAGCAGCTTAGAGGGAGGCACTGAAGCTTTCTTT. Protein: CASSLEGGTEAFF.